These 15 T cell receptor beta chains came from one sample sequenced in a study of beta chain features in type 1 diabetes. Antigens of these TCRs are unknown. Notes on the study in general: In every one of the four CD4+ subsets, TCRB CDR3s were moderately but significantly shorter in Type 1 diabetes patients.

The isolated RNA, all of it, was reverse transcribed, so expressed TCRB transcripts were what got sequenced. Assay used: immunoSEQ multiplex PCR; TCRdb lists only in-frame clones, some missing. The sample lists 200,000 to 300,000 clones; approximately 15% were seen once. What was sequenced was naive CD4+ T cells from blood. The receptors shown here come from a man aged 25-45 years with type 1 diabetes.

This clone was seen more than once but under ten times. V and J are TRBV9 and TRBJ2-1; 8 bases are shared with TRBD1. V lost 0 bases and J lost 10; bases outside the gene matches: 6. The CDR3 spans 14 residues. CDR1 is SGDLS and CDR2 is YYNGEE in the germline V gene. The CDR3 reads CASSVGTGLGEQFF. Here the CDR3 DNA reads TGTGCCAGCAGCGTAGGGACAGGGTTGGGCGAGCAGTTCTTC.

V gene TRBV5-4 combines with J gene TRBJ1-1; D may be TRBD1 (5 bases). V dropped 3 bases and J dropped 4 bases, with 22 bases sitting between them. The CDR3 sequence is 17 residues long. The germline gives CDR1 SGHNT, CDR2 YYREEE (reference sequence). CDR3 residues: CASSSSYGGASGTEAFF. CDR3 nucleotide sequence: TGTGCCAGCAGCTCATCGTACGGTGGGGCCTCGGGCACTGAAGCTTTCTTT.

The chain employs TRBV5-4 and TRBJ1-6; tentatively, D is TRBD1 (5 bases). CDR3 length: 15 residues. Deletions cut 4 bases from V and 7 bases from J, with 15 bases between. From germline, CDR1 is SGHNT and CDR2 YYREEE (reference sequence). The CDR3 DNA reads TGTGCCAGCAGCGCGGGGACGGAACTCAATTCACCCCTCCACTTT. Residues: CASSAGTELNSPLHF.

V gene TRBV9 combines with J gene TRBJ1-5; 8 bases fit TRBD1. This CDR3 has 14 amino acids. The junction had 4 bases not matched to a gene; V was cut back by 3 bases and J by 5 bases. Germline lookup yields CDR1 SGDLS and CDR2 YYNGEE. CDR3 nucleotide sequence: TGTGCCAGCAGCGAGGGACAGGCCTATCAGCCCCAGCATTTT. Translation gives CASSEGQAYQPQHF. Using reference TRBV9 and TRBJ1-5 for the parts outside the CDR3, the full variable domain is DSGVTQTPKHLITATGQRVTLRCSPRSGDLSVYWYQQSLDQGLQFLIQYYNGEERAKGNILERFSAQQFPDLHSELNLSSLELGDSALYFCASSEGQAYQPQHFGDGTRLSIL.

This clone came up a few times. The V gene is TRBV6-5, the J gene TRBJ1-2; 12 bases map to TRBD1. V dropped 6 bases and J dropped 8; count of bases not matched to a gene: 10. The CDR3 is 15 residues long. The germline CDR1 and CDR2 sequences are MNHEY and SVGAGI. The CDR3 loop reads CASRPGTGGSRGYTF. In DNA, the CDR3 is TGTGCCAGCAGACCCGGGACAGGGGGCTCCAGGGGCTACACCTTC.

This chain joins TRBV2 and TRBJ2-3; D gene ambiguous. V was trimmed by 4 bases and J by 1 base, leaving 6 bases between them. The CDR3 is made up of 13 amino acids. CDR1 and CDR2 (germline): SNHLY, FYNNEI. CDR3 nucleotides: TGTGCCAGCAGTGCGACTCGCACAGATACGCAGTATTTT. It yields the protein CASSATRTDTQYF.

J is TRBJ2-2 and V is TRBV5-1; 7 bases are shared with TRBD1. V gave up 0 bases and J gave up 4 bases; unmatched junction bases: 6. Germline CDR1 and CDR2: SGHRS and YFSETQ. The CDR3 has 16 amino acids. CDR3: CASSLEGAEGTGELFF. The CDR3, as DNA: TGCGCCAGCAGCTTGGAGGGGGCTGAGGGCACCGGGGAGCTGTTTTTT.

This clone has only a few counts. The CDR3 loop is CASTLPGEETQYF. Written as DNA, the CDR3 is TGTGCCAGCACCCTGCCGGGGGAAGAGACCCAGTACTTC. The V call is TRBV25-1, the J call TRBJ2-5, with D perhaps TRBD2 (6 bases). The CDR3 is 13 residues long. Looked up from germline, CDR1 is MGHDK and CDR2 is SYGVNS. Trimming pared 7 bases from V and 3 bases from J, leaving 12 bases between.

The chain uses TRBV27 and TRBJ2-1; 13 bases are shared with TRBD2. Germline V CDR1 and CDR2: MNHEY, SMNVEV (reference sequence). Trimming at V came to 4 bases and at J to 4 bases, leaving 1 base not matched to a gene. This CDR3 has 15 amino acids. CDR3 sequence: CASSWTSGSYNEQFF. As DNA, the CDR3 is TGTGCCAGCAGTTGGACTAGCGGGAGTTACAATGAGCAGTTCTTC.

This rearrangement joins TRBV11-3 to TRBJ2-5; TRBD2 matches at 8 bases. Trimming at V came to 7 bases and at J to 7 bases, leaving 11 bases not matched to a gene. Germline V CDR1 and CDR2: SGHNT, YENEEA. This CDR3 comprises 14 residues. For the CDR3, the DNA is TGTGCCAGCACCCCGGGGGGACTAGATGCGACCCAGTACTTC. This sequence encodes CASTPGGLDATQYF.

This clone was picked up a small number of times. Here the CDR3 DNA reads TGCAGCGTGGGGGCGCAGGGGACCTCCTACGAGCAGTACTTC. As protein: CSVGAQGTSYEQYF. The chain has TRBV29-1 and TRBJ2-7, with a weak D call TRBD1 (6 bases). This CDR3 is built from 14 residues. Trimming left V 6 bases short and J 0 bases short, with 15 bases between. Germline CDR1 reads SQVTM; CDR2 reads ANQGSEA.

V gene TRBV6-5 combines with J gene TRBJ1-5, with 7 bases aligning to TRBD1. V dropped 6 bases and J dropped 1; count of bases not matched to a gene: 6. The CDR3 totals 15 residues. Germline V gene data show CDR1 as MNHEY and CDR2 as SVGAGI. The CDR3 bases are TGTGCCAGCAGCCCAGGGGGTAGGAGCAATCAGCCCCAGCATTTT. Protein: CASSPGGRSNQPQHF.

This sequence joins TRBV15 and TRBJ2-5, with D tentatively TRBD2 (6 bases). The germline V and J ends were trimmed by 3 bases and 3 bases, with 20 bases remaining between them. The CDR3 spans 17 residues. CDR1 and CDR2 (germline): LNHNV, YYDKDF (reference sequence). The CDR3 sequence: CATSRTPRGGGEETQYF. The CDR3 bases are TGTGCCACCAGCAGGACTCCGCGGGGAGGAGGAGAAGAGACCCAGTACTTC. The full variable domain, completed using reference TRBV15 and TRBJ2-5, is DAMVIQNPRYQVTQFGKPVTLSCSQTLNHNVMYWYQQKSSQAPKLLFHYYDKDFNNEADTPDNFQSRRPNTSFCFLDIRSPGLGDTAMYLCATSRTPRGGGEETQYFGPGTRLLVL.

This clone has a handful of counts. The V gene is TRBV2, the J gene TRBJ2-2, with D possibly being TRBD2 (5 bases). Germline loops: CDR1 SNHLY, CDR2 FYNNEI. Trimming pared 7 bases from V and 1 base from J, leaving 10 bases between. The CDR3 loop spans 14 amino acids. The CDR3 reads CASTQAVNTGELFF. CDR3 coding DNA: TGTGCCAGCACCCAAGCGGTGAACACCGGGGAGCTGTTTTTT.

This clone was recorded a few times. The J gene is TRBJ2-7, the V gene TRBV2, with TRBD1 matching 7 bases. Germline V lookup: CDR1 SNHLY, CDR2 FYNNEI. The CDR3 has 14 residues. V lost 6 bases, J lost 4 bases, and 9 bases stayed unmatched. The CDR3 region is CASRHSGQEYEQYF. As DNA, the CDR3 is TGTGCCAGCAGACACAGTGGACAGGAGTACGAGCAGTACTTC.